This is a list of T cell receptor beta chains from one sample in a study of blood T cell repertoires in COVID-19. Clones were sequenced by immunoSEQ multiplex PCR, and TCRdb holds only the in-frame ones, with some missing. Here the sample spans approximately 80,000 clones, around 86% being singletons. What was sequenced was peripheral blood. All receptors derive from a human donor in a cohort sampled during active COVID-19. The CDR3 runs from the conserved cysteine through the conserved F or W. The order of the fields is V gene, clone size, J gene, D gene, CDR3 protein, CDR3 DNA. A D gene is named only where the DNA matches it firmly. Clone size, where shown, is once, few, many, or a class for clones that have expanded.

V gene: TRBV18
clone size: few
J gene: TRBJ1-1
D gene: TRBD1
CDR3 protein: CASSPPSGQPNTEAFF
CDR3 DNA: TGTGCCAGCTCACCACCCTCGGGACAGCCGAACACTGAAGCTTTCTTT

V gene: TRBV3-1/TRBV3-2
clone size: -
J gene: TRBJ2-2
D gene: TRBD1
CDR3 protein: CASSQAGQTITGELFF
CDR3 DNA: TGTGCCAGCAGCCAAGCGGGACAGACAATAACCGGGGAGCTGTTTTTT

V gene: TRBV30
clone size: -
J gene: TRBJ2-5
D gene: -
CDR3 protein: CAWRDRIQETQYF
CDR3 DNA: TGTGCCTGGAGGGACAGAATACAAGAGACCCAGTACTTC

V gene: TRBV11-2
clone size: few
J gene: TRBJ2-3
D gene: -
CDR3 protein: CASSLEGGDTQYF
CDR3 DNA: TGTGCCAGCAGCTTAGAAGGAGGAGATACGCAGTATTTT

V gene: TRBV6-5
clone size: -
J gene: TRBJ1-6
D gene: -
CDR3 protein: CASSPRQANSPLHF
CDR3 DNA: TGTGCCAGCAGTCCCCGACAGGCCAATTCACCCCTCCACTTT

V gene: TRBV6-2/TRBV6-3
clone size: -
J gene: TRBJ1-5
D gene: -
CDR3 protein: CASSYYGRGGNQPQHF
CDR3 DNA: TGTGCCAGCAGTTATTATGGCAGGGGAGGCAATCAGCCCCAGCATTTT

V gene: TRBV5-6
clone size: -
J gene: TRBJ2-5
D gene: -
CDR3 protein: CASSSTETQYF
CDR3 DNA: TGTGCCAGCAGCTCTACGGAGACCCAGTACTTC

V gene: TRBV5-1
clone size: -
J gene: TRBJ2-7
D gene: TRBD2
CDR3 protein: CASSFGGGVNEQYF
CDR3 DNA: TGCGCCAGCAGCTTCGGCGGGGGGGTGAACGAGCAGTACTTC

V gene: TRBV3-1/TRBV3-2
clone size: -
J gene: TRBJ1-1
D gene: TRBD1
CDR3 protein: CASSQPDRGTEAFF
CDR3 DNA: TGTGCCAGCAGCCAACCCGACAGGGGCACTGAAGCTTTCTTT

V gene: TRBV5-6
clone size: -
J gene: TRBJ2-7
D gene: TRBD1
CDR3 protein: CASSGPRQGFYEQYF
CDR3 DNA: TGTGCCAGCAGCGGGCCCAGACAGGGTTTTTACGAGCAGTACTTC

V gene: TRBV6-6
clone size: once
J gene: TRBJ1-6
D gene: TRBD1
CDR3 protein: CASGLGGQGVDPLHF
CDR3 DNA: TGTGCCAGCGGCCTAGGGGGACAGGGCGTTGACCCCCTCCACTTT

V gene: TRBV5-1
clone size: -
J gene: TRBJ2-5
D gene: TRBD1
CDR3 protein: CASSLERGLKGETQYF
CDR3 DNA: TGCGCCAGCAGCTTGGAAAGGGGGCTAAAGGGAGAGACCCAGTACTTC

V gene: TRBV27
clone size: -
J gene: TRBJ2-3
D gene: -
CDR3 protein: CASSLIGSGGAATDTQYF
CDR3 DNA: TGTGCCAGCAGTTTGATTGGGTCGGGTGGGGCCGCCACAGATACGCAGTATTTT

V gene: TRBV11-2
clone size: -
J gene: TRBJ1-4
D gene: TRBD1
CDR3 protein: CASSFGTGEEKLFF
CDR3 DNA: TGTGCCAGCAGCTTTGGGACAGGGGAAGAAAAACTGTTTTTT

V gene: TRBV5-1
clone size: -
J gene: TRBJ2-7
D gene: -
CDR3 protein: CASSFQATYEQYF
CDR3 DNA: TGCGCCAGCAGCTTCCAGGCTACCTACGAGCAGTACTTC

V gene: TRBV4-2
clone size: -
J gene: TRBJ2-2
D gene: TRBD1
CDR3 protein: CASSQWTGVGTGELFF
CDR3 DNA: TGTGCCAGCAGCCAATGGACAGGGGTTGGAACCGGGGAGCTGTTTTTT

V gene: TRBV7-9
clone size: once
J gene: TRBJ1-1
D gene: -
CDR3 protein: CASSPATEAFF
CDR3 DNA: TGTGCCAGCAGCCCCGCGACTGAAGCTTTCTTT

V gene: TRBV5-1
clone size: -
J gene: TRBJ1-1
D gene: TRBD1
CDR3 protein: CASSLAPQGTEAFF
CDR3 DNA: TGCGCCAGCAGCTTGGCCCCACAGGGGACTGAAGCTTTCTTT